This entry lists 27 T cell receptor beta chains sequenced from one sample in a study of T-cell memory formation after mild COVID-19. TCRdb passed the 5' RACE reads through MiXCR, listing each CDR3 protein once. Here the sample spans roughly 450,000 distinct CDR3 sequences, over 15% being singletons. Material: PBMCs or a T cell subset sorted from them (not recorded which). These receptors all come from an adult woman who had mild COVID-19 (a few samples of this study predate the infection). Cell type and time point are not known.

This clonotype was seen only a few times. The chain carries TRBV5-1 and TRBJ1-6; maybe TRBD1 (6 bases). V lost 3 bases and J lost 10, with 17 bases in between. CDR1 and CDR2 from the germline V gene are SGHRS and YFSETQ. The CDR3 covers 15 residues. The CDR3 DNA follows: TGCGCCAGCAGCTCTCTGCCGGAGGGGGAATCACCCCTCCACTTT. Protein: CASSSLPEGESPLHF. The full variable domain, with the rest looked up from reference TRBV5-1 and TRBJ1-6, is KAGVTQTPRYLIKTRGQQVTLSCSPISGHRSVSWYQQTPGQGLQFLFEYFSETQRNKGNFPGRFSGRQFSNSRSEMNVSTLELGDSALYLCASSSLPEGESPLHFGNGTRLTVT.

The chain recombines TRBV15 with TRBJ2-2; 11 bases are a match to TRBD2. Trimming cost V 3 bases and J 4 bases; bases outside gene matches: 10. Germline-derived CDR1 and CDR2 are LNHNV and YYDKDF (reference sequence). The length of the CDR3 is 18 residues. CDR3 loop: CATSRVLLAGEITGELFF. The CDR3 DNA is TGTGCCACCAGCAGGGTATTACTAGCGGGAGAGATCACCGGGGAGCTGTTTTTT.

The chain couples TRBV7-2 to TRBJ1-4; 7 bases agree with TRBD1. Unmatched junction bases numbered 10, after V lost 1 base and J lost 5 bases. The CDR3 covers 17 residues. Germline V gene sequence: CDR1 SGHTA, CDR2 FQGNSA. The CDR3 here is CASSLGVSTGRNEKLFF. In DNA, the CDR3 is TGTGCCAGCAGCTTAGGGGTTTCGACAGGGAGAAATGAAAAACTGTTTTTT.

The chain links TRBV5-1 to TRBJ2-3; weak D call: TRBD2 (5 bases). Germline assignment: CDR1 SGHRS and CDR2 YFSETQ. Deletions cut 9 bases from V and 1 base from J, with 12 bases between. The CDR3 covers 13 residues. CDR3 DNA: TGCGCCACGAGGGAGTCCGGCACAGATACGCAGTATTTT. Amino acids: CATRESGTDTQYF.

V usage is TRBV29-1 and J usage is TRBJ1-2, with D possibly TRBD1 on 6 matching bases. The CDR3 totals 16 residues. V was shortened by 3 bases and J by 8 bases, with 25 bases between the two germline ends. Germline V gene lookup returns CDR1 SQVTM and CDR2 ANQGSEA. The CDR3 region is CSVDALGDAGVRGYTF. The CDR3 nucleotides read TGCAGCGTTGACGCCCTCGGGGATGCAGGGGTTAGGGGCTACACCTTC. The full variable domain, completed using reference TRBV29-1 and TRBJ1-2, is SAVISQKPSRDICQRGTSLTIQCQVDSQVTMMFWYRQQPGQSLTLIATANQGSEATYESGFVIDKFPISRPNLTFSTLTVSNMSPEDSSIYLCSVDALGDAGVRGYTFGSGTRLTVV.

This clonotype was observed at least ten times. The chain recombines TRBV5-1 with TRBJ2-7, with a weak D call TRBD2 (7 bases). The V end lost 0 bases, the J end lost 2 bases, and 12 bases lay between the germline ends. Germline V CDR1 and CDR2: SGHRS, YFSETQ. The CDR3 runs to 15 residues. The CDR3 region is CASSLDPGGAYEQYF. For the CDR3, the DNA is TGCGCCAGCAGCTTGGATCCGGGGGGCGCCTACGAGCAGTACTTC.

The J gene is TRBJ2-5, the V gene TRBV7-7, with a tentative D call TRBD2 (7 bases). The CDR3 has 15 amino acids. Looked up from germline, CDR1 is SSHAT and CDR2 is FNYEAQ (reference sequence). Trimming stripped 5 bases from V and 4 bases from J, with 17 bases between. The CDR3 loop is CASSPRRGLGETQYF. The CDR3 coding sequence is TGTGCCAGCAGCCCTCGGCGGGGGCTCGGAGAGACCCAGTACTTC.

This clonotype occurred once. Here the CDR3 reads CAWDIAGGYNEQFF. The CDR3 nucleotides read TGTGCCTGGGATATAGCGGGAGGCTACAATGAGCAGTTCTTC. This chain links TRBV30 with TRBJ2-1; 10 bases map to TRBD2. Trimming at V came to 5 bases and at J to 3 bases, leaving 4 bases not matched to a gene. The CDR3 is 14 amino acids. In germline, CDR1 is GTSNPN, CDR2 SVGIG (reference sequence).

The chain links TRBV20-1 to TRBJ1-5; the D gene is possibly TRBD1 (5 bases). CDR1 is DFQATT, CDR2 SNEGSKA, per germline (reference sequence). The CDR3 is made up of 16 amino acids. Trimming shortened V by 2 bases and J by 0 bases, and 14 bases separated the two germline ends. CDR3 in amino acids: CSARPGGVYSNQPQHF. The DNA for the CDR3 is TGCAGTGCTAGACCCGGAGGGGTATATAGCAATCAGCCCCAGCATTTT.

CDR3 sequence: CSVVMGKNIQYF. As DNA, the CDR3 is TGCAGCGTTGTCATGGGCAAAAACATTCAGTACTTC. The rearrangement uses TRBV29-1 and TRBJ2-4; no firm D call. V lost 4 bases to trimming and J lost 3 bases, with 7 bases between them. The CDR3 spans 12 residues. Per germline, CDR1 SQVTM and CDR2 ANQGSEA.

This clonotype was picked up a small number of times. V and J are TRBV7-9 and TRBJ1-2; no definite D call. Trimming took off 5 bases at V and 4 bases at J, with 23 bases between the two ends. The CDR3 has 17 amino acids. Germline V CDR1 and CDR2: SEHNR, FQNEAQ (reference sequence). The CDR3 loop is CASSPTPNRLNRYGYTF. CDR3 DNA sequence: TGTGCCAGCAGCCCAACACCGAACCGCCTTAATCGCTATGGCTACACCTTC.

This chain links TRBV6-2 or TRBV6-3 with TRBJ2-7, with 8 nucleotides matching TRBD2. Trimming took 0 bases from V and 4 from J; bases not matched to a gene: 5. This CDR3 region has 15 residues. CDR1 MNHEY and CDR2 SVGEGT come from the germline V gene. CDR3 amino acids: CASSYSPGGPYEQYF. CDR3 sequence (DNA): TGTGCCAGCAGTTACTCTCCGGGAGGGCCGTACGAGCAGTACTTC.

The rearrangement joins TRBV2 to TRBJ1-1; D unresolved. Germline CDR1 and CDR2: SNHLY and FYNNEI. The CDR3 runs 11 residues. Trimming pared 0 bases from V and 14 bases from J, leaving 10 bases between. CDR3 residues: CASSEALGPFF. CDR3 DNA sequence: TGTGCCAGCAGTGAAGCGTTGGGTCCGTTCTTT.

This clonotype showed up just a few times. The chain combines TRBV7-9 with TRBJ2-5; D not certain. Germline values: CDR1 SEHNR, CDR2 FQNEAQ (reference sequence). The CDR3 covers 14 residues. V was pared by 5 bases and J by 1 base, with 11 bases between. CDR3 sequence: CASSPQGIQETQYF. In nucleotides, the CDR3 is TGTGCCAGCAGCCCTCAAGGGATCCAAGAGACCCAGTACTTC.

This clonotype was seen a single time. The chain uses TRBV12-3 or TRBV12-4 and TRBJ2-7; the D gene is possibly TRBD2 (6 bases). The CDR3 consists of 12 residues. Trimming took 8 bases from V and 3 from J, leaving 11 bases between them. Here the CDR3 reads CASRGLDYEQYF. DNA for the CDR3: TGTGCCAGCCGGGGACTGGACTACGAGCAGTACTTC.

The chain has TRBV29-1 and TRBJ2-3; 14 nucleotides align to TRBD2. Losses at the gene ends were 7 bases for V and 5 bases for J; bases not matched to a gene: 11. Germline values: CDR1 SQVTM, CDR2 ANQGSEA. The CDR3 spans 16 residues. The CDR3 nucleotides read TGCAGCGCAAGACCGGGACTAGCGGGAGTGGTAGATACGCAGTATTTT. This encodes CSARPGLAGVVDTQYF.

The chain employs TRBV5-1 and TRBJ2-3; tentatively, D is TRBD2 (5 bases). This CDR3 contains 14 residues. Germline assignment: CDR1 SGHRS and CDR2 YFSETQ. V was trimmed by 0 bases and J by 2 bases, leaving 7 bases between them. CDR3 loop: CASSLVGITDTQYF. The DNA of the CDR3 is TGCGCCAGCAGCTTGGTCGGGATCACAGATACGCAGTATTTT.

The rearrangement uses TRBV7-2 and TRBJ2-1, with 7 bases aligning to TRBD2. CDR3 length: 15 residues. The V segment lost 1 base and the J segment 3 bases; nucleotides outside the gene matches: 3. Germline V gene sequence: CDR1 SGHTA, CDR2 FQGNSA. The CDR3 region has the DNA TGTGCCAGCAGCTTAGGCGGGACTAACTACAATGAGCAGTTCTTC. As protein: CASSLGGTNYNEQFF.

A note on this clonotype: A read error may account for a junction end that differs from germline. The chain carries TRBV29-1 and TRBJ2-1, with 11 bases identical to TRBD2. The V gene's germline CDR1 is SQVTM and CDR2 ANQGSEA. The CDR3 is made up of 15 amino acids. CDR3 sequence: CSVEASGGFYNEQFF. In DNA form, the CDR3 reads TGCAGCGTCGAAGCTAGCGGGGGGTTCTACAATGAGCAGTTCTTC.

The V and J genes are TRBV7-9 and TRBJ2-1; either TRBD1 or TRBD2 may fit D (6 bases each). This CDR3 has 15 residues. Germline CDR1 and CDR2: SEHNR and FQNEAQ (reference sequence). Between the trimmed V and J ends, which lost 8 bases and 6 bases, there was a span of 20 bases. CDR3 sequence (DNA): TGTGCCAGCCGAAGGGAGGCAGGGGTTGCCAATGAGCAGTTCTTC. It translates to CASRREAGVANEQFF.

This clonotype showed up just a few times. V is TRBV7-3 and J is TRBJ2-1, with TRBD2 matching 14 bases. The junction had 1 base not matched to a gene; V was cut back by 5 bases and J by 10 bases. CDR1 SGHTA and CDR2 FQGTGA come from the germline V gene. The CDR3 contains 13 residues. CDR3 bases: TGTGCCAGCAGCGGGACTAGCGGGAGCGAGCAGTTCTTC. This sequence encodes CASSGTSGSEQFF.

V is TRBV12-3 or TRBV12-4 and J is TRBJ2-2; TRBD1 matches at 7 bases. The trim removed 4 bases at V and 5 bases at J, leaving 4 bases unmatched. This CDR3 is 14 amino acids long. The DNA for the CDR3 is TGTGCCAGCAGTTGGGGGACAGCGACCGGGGAGCTGTTTTTT. This encodes CASSWGTATGELFF.

This clonotype was seen only a few times. V gene TRBV24-1 combines with J gene TRBJ2-3; 13 bases line up with TRBD2. This CDR3 has 17 residues. Unmatched junction bases numbered 9, after V lost 7 bases and J lost 3 bases. Germline loops: CDR1 KGHDR, CDR2 SFDVKD. The CDR3 sequence: CATRASSLAGGTDTQYF. The CDR3 nucleotides read TGTGCCACCAGAGCAAGCTCACTAGCGGGAGGGACAGATACGCAGTATTTT.

The gene calls are TRBV6-2 or TRBV6-3 and TRBJ2-1, with D uncertain. This CDR3 has 13 residues. Germline assignment: CDR1 MNHEY and CDR2 SVGEGT. Between the trimmed V and J ends, which lost 2 bases and 5 bases, there was a span of 7 bases. The CDR3 coding sequence is TGTGCCAGCAGTTACGCAGATCACAATGAGCAGTTCTTC. It specifies CASSYADHNEQFF.

This clonotype has a handful of counts. The genes are TRBV27 and TRBJ2-7, with 7 bases fitting TRBD1. CDR1 is MNHEY and CDR2 is SMNVEV in the germline V gene (reference sequence). V trimming: 3 bases; J trimming: 6 bases; junction bases outside the gene matches: 8. The CDR3 runs 14 residues. Here the CDR3 DNA reads TGTGCCAGCAGTTTTGGGACAGTCTTGGGCGAGCAGTACTTC. Its translation is CASSFGTVLGEQYF.

This clonotype was observed a few times. This sequence joins TRBV7-9 and TRBJ1-2, with 7 bases fitting TRBD1. CDR1 is SEHNR and CDR2 is FQNEAQ in the germline V gene (reference sequence). The CDR3 is made up of 16 amino acids. V gave up 0 bases and J gave up 6 bases; unmatched junction bases: 10. CDR3 nucleotides: TGTGCCAGCAGCTTAGCGGGAGGGGGCGCTTTCCATGGCTACACCTTC. The encoded protein is CASSLAGGGAFHGYTF.

This clonotype was seen only a few times. The V gene is TRBV7-2, the J gene TRBJ2-3; 9 nucleotides agree with TRBD2. The CDR3 runs to 15 residues. Germline lookup yields CDR1 SGHTA and CDR2 FQGNSA. Trimming took 5 bases from V and 0 from J; bases not matched to a gene: 3. The CDR3 region is CASSRLAVSTDTQYF. In DNA, the CDR3 is TGTGCCAGCAGCCGACTAGCGGTCAGCACAGATACGCAGTATTTT.